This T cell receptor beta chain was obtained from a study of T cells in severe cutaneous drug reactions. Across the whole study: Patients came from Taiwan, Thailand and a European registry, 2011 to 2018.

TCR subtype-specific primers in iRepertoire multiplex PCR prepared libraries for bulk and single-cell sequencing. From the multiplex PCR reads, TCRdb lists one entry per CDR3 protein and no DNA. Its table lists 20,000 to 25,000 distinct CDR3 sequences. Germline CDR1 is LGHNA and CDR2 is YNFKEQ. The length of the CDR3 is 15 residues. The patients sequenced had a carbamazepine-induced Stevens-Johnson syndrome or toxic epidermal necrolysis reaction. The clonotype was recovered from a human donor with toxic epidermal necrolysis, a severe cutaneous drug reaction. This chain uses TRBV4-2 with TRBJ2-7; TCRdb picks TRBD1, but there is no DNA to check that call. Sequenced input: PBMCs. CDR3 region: CASSEGGTGDYEQYF.